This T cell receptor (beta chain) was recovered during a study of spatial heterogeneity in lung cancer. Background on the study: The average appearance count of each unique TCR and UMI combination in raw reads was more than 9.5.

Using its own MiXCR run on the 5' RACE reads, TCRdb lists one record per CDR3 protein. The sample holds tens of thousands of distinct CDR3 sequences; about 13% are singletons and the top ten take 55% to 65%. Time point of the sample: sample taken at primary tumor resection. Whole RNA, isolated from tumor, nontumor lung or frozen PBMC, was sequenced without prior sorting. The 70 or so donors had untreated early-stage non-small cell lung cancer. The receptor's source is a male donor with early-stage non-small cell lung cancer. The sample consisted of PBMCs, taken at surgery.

As DNA, the CDR3 is TGTGCCAGCAGTCCTCTCCCGACAGGGAGGATCACTGAAGCTTTCTTT. Amino acid sequence: CASSPLPTGRITEAFF. The chain is built from TRBV6-6 and TRBJ1-1; TRBD1 matches at 7 bases. Germline assignment: CDR1 MNHNY and CDR2 SVGAGI (reference sequence). Trimming took 5 bases from V and 4 from J; bases not matched to a gene: 13. The CDR3 is 16 residues long.